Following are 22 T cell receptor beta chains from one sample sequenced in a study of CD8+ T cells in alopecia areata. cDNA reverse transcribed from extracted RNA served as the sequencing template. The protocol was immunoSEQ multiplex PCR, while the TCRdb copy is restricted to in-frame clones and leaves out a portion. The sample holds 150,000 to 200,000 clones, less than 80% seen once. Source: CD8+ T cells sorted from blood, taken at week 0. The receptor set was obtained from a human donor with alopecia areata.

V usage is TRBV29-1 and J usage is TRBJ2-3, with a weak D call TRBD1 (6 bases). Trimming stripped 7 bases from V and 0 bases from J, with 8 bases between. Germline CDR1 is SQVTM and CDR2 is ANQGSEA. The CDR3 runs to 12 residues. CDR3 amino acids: CSEGGSTDTQYF. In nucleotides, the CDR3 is TGCAGCGAAGGGGGAAGCACAGATACGCAGTATTTT.

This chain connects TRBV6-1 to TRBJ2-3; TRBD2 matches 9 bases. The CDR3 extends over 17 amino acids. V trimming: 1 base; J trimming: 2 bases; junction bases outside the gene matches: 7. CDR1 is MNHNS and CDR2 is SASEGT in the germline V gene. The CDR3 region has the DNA TGTGCCAGCAGTGAAGGCGGGGGGGGCACTCTCACAGATACGCAGTATTTT. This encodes CASSEGGGGTLTDTQYF.

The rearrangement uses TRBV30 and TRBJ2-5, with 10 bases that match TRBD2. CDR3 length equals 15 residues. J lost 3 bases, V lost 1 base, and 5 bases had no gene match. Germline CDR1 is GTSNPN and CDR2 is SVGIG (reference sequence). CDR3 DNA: TGTGCCTGGAGTGGAAGCGGGGGGGACAAAGAGACCCAGTACTTC. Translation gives CAWSGSGGDKETQYF. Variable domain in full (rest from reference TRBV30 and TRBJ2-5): SQTIHQWPATLVQPVGSPLSLECTVEGTSNPNLYWYRQAAGRGLQLLFYSVGIGQISSEVPQNLSASRPQDRQFILSSKKLLLSDSGFYLCAWSGSGGDKETQYFGPGTRLLVL.

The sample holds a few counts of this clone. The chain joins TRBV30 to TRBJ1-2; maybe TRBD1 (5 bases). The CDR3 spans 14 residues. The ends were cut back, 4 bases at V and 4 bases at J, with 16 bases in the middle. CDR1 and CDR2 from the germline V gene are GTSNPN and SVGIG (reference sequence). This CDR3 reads CAWTYPGTFYGYTF. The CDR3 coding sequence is TGTGCCTGGACCTACCCCGGGACCTTCTATGGCTACACCTTC.

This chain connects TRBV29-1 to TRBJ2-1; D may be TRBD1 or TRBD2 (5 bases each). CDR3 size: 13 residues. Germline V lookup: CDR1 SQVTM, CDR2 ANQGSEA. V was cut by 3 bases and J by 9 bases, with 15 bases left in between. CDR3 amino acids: CSVERPDGGEQFF. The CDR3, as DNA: TGCAGCGTTGAGCGTCCTGATGGGGGTGAGCAGTTCTTC.

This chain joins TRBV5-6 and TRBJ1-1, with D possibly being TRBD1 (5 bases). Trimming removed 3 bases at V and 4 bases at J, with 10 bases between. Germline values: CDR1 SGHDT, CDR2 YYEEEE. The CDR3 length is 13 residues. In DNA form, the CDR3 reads TGTGCCAGCAGCTCCGACAGAAGCACTGAAGCTTTCTTT. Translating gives CASSSDRSTEAFF.

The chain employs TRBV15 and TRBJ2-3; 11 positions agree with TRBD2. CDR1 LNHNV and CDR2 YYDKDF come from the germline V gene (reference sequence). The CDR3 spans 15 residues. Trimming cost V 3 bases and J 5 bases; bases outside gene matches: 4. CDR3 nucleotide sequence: TGTGCCACCAGCAGTAGCGGGGGGGCGAAAGATACGCAGTATTTT. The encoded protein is CATSSSGGAKDTQYF. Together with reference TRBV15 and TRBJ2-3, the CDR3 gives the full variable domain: DAMVIQNPRYQVTQFGKPVTLSCSQTLNHNVMYWYQQKSSQAPKLLFHYYDKDFNNEADTPDNFQSRRPNTSFCFLDIRSPGLGDTAMYLCATSSSGGAKDTQYFGPGTRLTVL.

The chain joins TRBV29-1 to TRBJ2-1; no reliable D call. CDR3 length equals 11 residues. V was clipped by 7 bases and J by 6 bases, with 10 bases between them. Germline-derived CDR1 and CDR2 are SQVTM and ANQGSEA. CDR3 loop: CSAPIGNEQFF. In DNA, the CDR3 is TGCAGCGCTCCGATAGGCAATGAGCAGTTCTTC.

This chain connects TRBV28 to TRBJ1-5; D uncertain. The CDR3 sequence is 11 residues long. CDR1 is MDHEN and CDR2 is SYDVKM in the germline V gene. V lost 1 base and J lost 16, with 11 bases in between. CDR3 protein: CASSLSLVAHF. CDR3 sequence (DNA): TGTGCCAGCAGTTTATCCCTGGTCGCACATTTT.

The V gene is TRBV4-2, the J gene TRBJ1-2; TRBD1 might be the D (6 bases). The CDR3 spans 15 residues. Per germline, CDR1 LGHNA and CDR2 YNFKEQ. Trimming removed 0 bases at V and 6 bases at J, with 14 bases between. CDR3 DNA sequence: TGTGCCAGCAGCCAAGAAGTGGTCCAGGGGAATGGCTACACCTTC. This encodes CASSQEVVQGNGYTF.

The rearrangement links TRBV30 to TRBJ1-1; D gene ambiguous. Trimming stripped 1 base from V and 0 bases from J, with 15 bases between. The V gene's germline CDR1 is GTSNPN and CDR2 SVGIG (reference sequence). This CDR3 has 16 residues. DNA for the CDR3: TGTGCCTGGAGTGGCGGAGAAGCCATAATGAACACTGAAGCTTTCTTT. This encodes CAWSGGEAIMNTEAFF.

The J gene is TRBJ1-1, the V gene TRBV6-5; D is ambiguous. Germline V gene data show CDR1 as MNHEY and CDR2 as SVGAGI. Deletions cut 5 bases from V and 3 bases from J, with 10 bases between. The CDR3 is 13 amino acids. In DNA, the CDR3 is TGTGCCAGCAGTGTGGGTTCCGACACTGAAGCTTTCTTT. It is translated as CASSVGSDTEAFF.

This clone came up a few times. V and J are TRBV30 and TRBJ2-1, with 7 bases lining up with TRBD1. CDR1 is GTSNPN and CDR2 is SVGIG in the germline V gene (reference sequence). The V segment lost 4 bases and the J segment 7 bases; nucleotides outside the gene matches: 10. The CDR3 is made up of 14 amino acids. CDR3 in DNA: TGTGCCTGGACGACAGGGTTTGGGTTGAATGAGCAGTTCTTC. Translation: CAWTTGFGLNEQFF.

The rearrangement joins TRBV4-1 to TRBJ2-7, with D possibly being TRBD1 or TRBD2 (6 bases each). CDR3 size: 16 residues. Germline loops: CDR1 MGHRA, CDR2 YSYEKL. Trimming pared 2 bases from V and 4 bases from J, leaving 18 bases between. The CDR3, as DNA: TGCGCCAGCAGCCAAATAATCGGGGGCGCTAATTACGAGCAGTACTTC. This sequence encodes CASSQIIGGANYEQYF.

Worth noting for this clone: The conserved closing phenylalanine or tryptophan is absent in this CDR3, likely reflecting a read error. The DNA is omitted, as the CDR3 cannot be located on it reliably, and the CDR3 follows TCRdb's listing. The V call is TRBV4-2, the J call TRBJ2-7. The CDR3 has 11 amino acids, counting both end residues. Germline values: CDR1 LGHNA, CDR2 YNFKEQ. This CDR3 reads CASSQGNFPKG.

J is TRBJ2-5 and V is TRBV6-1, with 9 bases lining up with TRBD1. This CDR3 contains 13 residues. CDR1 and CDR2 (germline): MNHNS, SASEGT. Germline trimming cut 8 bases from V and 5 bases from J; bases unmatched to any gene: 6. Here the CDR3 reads CASGDRGGETQYF. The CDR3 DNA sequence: TGTGCCAGCGGCGACAGGGGGGGTGAGACCCAGTACTTC.

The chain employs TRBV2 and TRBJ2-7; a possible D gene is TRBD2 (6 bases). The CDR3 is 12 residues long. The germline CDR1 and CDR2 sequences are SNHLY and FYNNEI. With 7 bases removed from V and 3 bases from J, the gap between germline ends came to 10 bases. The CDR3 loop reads CASTGRDYEQYF. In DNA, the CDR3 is TGTGCCAGCACCGGGAGAGACTACGAGCAGTACTTC.

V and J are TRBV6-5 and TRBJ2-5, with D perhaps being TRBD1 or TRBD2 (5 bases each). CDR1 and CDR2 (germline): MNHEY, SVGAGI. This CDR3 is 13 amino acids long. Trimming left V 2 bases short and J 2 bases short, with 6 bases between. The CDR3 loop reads CASSYGGQETQYF. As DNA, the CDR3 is TGTGCCAGCAGTTACGGGGGTCAAGAGACCCAGTACTTC.

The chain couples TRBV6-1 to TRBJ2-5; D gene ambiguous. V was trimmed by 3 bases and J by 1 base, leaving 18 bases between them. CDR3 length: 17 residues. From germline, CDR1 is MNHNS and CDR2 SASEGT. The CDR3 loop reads CASSEEPGSIFQETQYF. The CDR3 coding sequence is TGTGCCAGCAGTGAGGAGCCCGGGTCCATCTTCCAAGAGACCCAGTACTTC.

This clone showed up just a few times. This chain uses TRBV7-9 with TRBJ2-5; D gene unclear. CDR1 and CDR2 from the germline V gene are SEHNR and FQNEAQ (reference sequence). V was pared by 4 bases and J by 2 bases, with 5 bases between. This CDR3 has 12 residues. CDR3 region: CASSYSQETQYF. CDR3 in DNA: TGTGCCAGCAGCTATTCACAAGAGACCCAGTACTTC.

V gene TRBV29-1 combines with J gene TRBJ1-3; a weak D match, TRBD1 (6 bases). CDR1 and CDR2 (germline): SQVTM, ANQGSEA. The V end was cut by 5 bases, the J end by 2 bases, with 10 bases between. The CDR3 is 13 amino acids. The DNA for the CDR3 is TGCAGCGTTCCCGGGACAACTGGAAACACCATATATTTT. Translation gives CSVPGTTGNTIYF.

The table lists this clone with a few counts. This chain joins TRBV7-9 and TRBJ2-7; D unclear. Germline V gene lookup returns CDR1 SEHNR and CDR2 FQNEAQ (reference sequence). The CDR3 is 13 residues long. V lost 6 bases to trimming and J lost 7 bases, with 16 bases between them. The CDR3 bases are TGTGCCAGCAGTTCCACCTCAATCGGGGAGCAGTACTTC. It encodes CASSSTSIGEQYF.